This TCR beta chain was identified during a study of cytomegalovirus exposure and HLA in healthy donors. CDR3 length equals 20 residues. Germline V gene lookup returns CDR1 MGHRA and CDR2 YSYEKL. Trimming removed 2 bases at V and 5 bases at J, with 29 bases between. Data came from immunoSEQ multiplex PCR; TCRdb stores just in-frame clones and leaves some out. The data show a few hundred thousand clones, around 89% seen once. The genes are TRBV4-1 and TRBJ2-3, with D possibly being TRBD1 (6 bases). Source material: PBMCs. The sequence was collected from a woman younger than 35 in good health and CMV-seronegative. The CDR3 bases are TGCGCCAGCAGCCAAACCACTCCCGTAGGACAGCCCTCGGGTATAGATACGCAGTATTTT. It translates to CASSQTTPVGQPSGIDTQYF.